A selection of T cell receptor beta chains follows, all from one sample in a study of response to subunit inactivated influenza vaccine. Each CDR3 protein gets one entry after TCRdb re-called the RT-PCR reads with MiXCR. This sample has over 450,000 distinct CDR3 sequences, with 10% to 15% found just once. Sequenced material: PBMCs from blood, taken roughly 48 days after vaccination. These receptors all stem from a man in his fifties or sixties who received an inactivated influenza vaccine. The CDR3 runs from the conserved cysteine through the conserved F or W. Each record gives: D gene, J gene, clone size, V gene, CDR3 DNA, CDR3 protein. A D gene is named only where the DNA matches it firmly. Clone size, where shown, is once, few, many, or a class for clones that have expanded.

>NA|TRBJ2-3|many|TRBV9
TGTGCCAGCAGCGTAGCTCCGCAGACCGTCACAGATACGCAGTATTTT
CASSVAPQTVTDTQYF
>TRBD2|TRBJ2-3|few|TRBV20-1
TGCAGTGCTCCTCGGACTAGCGGGAGTGTCACAGATACGCAGTATTTT
CSAPRTSGSVTDTQYF
>TRBD1|TRBJ2-3|few|TRBV28
TGTGCCAGCAGGACGGGACAGGGGGCAATGGCAGATACGCAGTATTTT
CASRTGQGAMADTQYF
>NA|TRBJ1-1|few|TRBV4-3
TGCGCCAGCAGCCAAGACCCGGGAAGGCCGGCGGCCGCTTTCTTT
CASSQDPGRPAAAFF
>NA|TRBJ1-5|many|TRBV7-2
TGTGCCAGCAGCAGGGATTCGGGGAACAATCAGCCCCAGCATTTT
CASSRDSGNNQPQHF
>TRBD1|TRBJ1-2|NA|TRBV25-1
TGTGCCAGCAGCCCGACAGGGTCGCGTGGCTACACCTTC
CASSPTGSRGYTF
>NA|TRBJ2-3|NA|TRBV5-1
TGCGCCAGCAGCTTGGGTACAGCTCGGTTGTTTAATACGCAGTATTTT
CASSLGTARLFNTQYF
>TRBD1|TRBJ2-1|few|TRBV20-1
TGCAGTGCTAGGAGGGGGCGCCCTCTTTCCAATGAGCAGTTCTTC
CSARRGRPLSNEQFF
>TRBD2|TRBJ2-7|few|TRBV7-2
TGTGCCAGCAGCGTACTAGCGGGAGTGGCCGAGCAGTACTTC
CASSVLAGVAEQYF
>TRBD2|TRBJ2-1|many|TRBV12-3/TRBV12-4
TGTGCCAGCAGTATCACCGGGACTAGGGTGAAGTTCTTC
CASSITGTRVKFF
>TRBD2|TRBJ2-7|few|TRBV20-1
TGCAGTGCTACCCCCGGATTAGCGGGGTATCAGTCTCAGTACTTC
CSATPGLAGYQSQYF
>NA|TRBJ2-7|many|TRBV20-1
TGCAGTGCTAGCCCCAGCTACGAGCAGTACTTC
CSASPSYEQYF
>TRBD2|TRBJ2-5|NA|TRBV5-6
TGTGCCAGCAGCCCTGGGCCGGGACTAGCGGGGGAAGAGACCCAGTACTTC
CASSPGPGLAGEETQYF
>NA|TRBJ1-5|many|TRBV28
TGTGCCAGCAGTTTCCCCTCTCGTGGCGGGTCTAGCAATCAGCCCCAGCATTTT
CASSFPSRGGSSNQPQHF
>TRBD1|TRBJ1-4|few|TRBV12-3/TRBV12-4
TGTGCCAGCAGTCCCAGACAGGGGGCTAATGAAAAACTGTTTTTT
CASSPRQGANEKLFF
>TRBD2|TRBJ2-7|NA|TRBV7-2
TGTGCCAGCAGGTCTAGCGGGAGATTCGCCTACGAGCAGTACTTC
CASRSSGRFAYEQYF
>NA|TRBJ2-5|few|TRBV29-1
TGCAGCGTTGCTAATCGCCATCTTCCCCAAGAGACCCAGTACTTC
CSVANRHLPQETQYF
>TRBD1|TRBJ1-2|few|TRBV20-1
TGCAGTGCTGCAGGGGGCGCCTATGGCTACACCTTC
CSAAGGAYGYTF
>NA|TRBJ2-3|NA|TRBV5-1
TGCGCCAGCAGCTTGGTTAGTCAGATCCCCCCGTCGCGAGATACGCAGTATTTT
CASSLVSQIPPSRDTQYF
>NA|TRBJ2-4|few|TRBV6-2/TRBV6-3
TGTGCCAGCAGCACGGCACCGGGGACCAAAAACATTCAGTACTTC
CASSTAPGTKNIQYF
>NA|TRBJ2-1|NA|TRBV9
TGTGCCAGCAGCGTAGGGGGTAGCGGATCATACAATGAGCAGTTCTTC
CASSVGGSGSYNEQFF
>TRBD2|TRBJ2-5|many|TRBV20-1
TGCAGTGCTGGGACTAGCGGGGGGCGGCAAGAGACCCAGTACTTC
CSAGTSGGRQETQYF
>TRBD2|TRBJ2-2|once|TRBV28
TGTGCCAGCAGTTTAGGGGGTAGCGGGGGATGGTTCACCGGGGAGCTGTTTTTT
CASSLGGSGGWFTGELFF
>NA|TRBJ2-5|many|TRBV4-2
TGTGCCAGCAGCCAAGAAGGTGGCAGCAAAGAGACCCAGTACTTC
CASSQEGGSKETQYF
>NA|TRBJ1-1|NA|TRBV5-1
TGCGCCAGCAGCTTTGCAGGGCACACTGAAGCTTTCTTT
CASSFAGHTEAFF
>NA|TRBJ2-7|few|TRBV5-1
TGCGCCAGCCGACCATCCGGGACACTTGACTCCTACGAGCAGTACTTC
CASRPSGTLDSYEQYF
>NA|TRBJ2-5|few|TRBV28
TGTGCCAGCAGTTTATCTGACCAAGAGACCCAGTACTTC
CASSLSDQETQYF
>TRBD1|TRBJ2-7|NA|TRBV5-1
TGCGCCAGCAGCCCCCTCATAGGCGGACAGGACGAGCAGTACTTC
CASSPLIGGQDEQYF
>NA|TRBJ2-7|NA|TRBV30
TGTGCCTGGAGCCGCCCTGGGACGGCCTACGAGCAGTACTTC
CAWSRPGTAYEQYF
>NA|TRBJ2-1|NA|TRBV6-5
TGTGCCAGCAGGTATAGCGACTCCTACAATGAGCAGTTCTTC
CASRYSDSYNEQFF
>NA|TRBJ2-7|NA|TRBV6-5
TGTGCCAGCAGTTACTCGAACGGTATCTACGAGCAGTACTTC
CASSYSNGIYEQYF
>NA|TRBJ1-5|few|TRBV3-1
TGTGCCGCAGGTTCAGATCAGCCCCAGCATTTT
CAAGSDQPQHF
>TRBD2|TRBJ2-1|NA|TRBV20-1
TGCAGTGCTTCAAGACTAGCGGGCCACAGCTCCTACAATGAGCAGTTCTTC
CSASRLAGHSSYNEQFF
>TRBD1|TRBJ1-3|NA|TRBV20-1
TGCAGTGCCGAGCAGGGGGCCGGAAACACCATATATTTT
CSAEQGAGNTIYF
>NA|TRBJ2-7|few|TRBV4-3
TGCGCCAGCAGCCAGAATACTTGGTTAGAGCAGTACTTC
CASSQNTWLEQYF
>TRBD2|TRBJ2-1|few|TRBV12-3/TRBV12-4
TGTGCCAGCAGCCAAGGACTAGCGGGAGGTATCGAGCAGTTCTTC
CASSQGLAGGIEQFF
>NA|TRBJ1-1|few|TRBV4-1
TGCGCCAGCAGCGCTTACACGGTCTACACTGAAGCTTTCTTT
CASSAYTVYTEAFF
>TRBD2|TRBJ2-5|few|TRBV20-1
TGCTGTGCTAGAGGCGTGCTCCCTACTAGCGGCCACCAGGAGACCCAGTACTTC
CCARGVLPTSGHQETQYF
>NA|TRBJ1-2|few|TRBV27
TGTGCCAGCAGAACGATCGGACGGAACTATGGCTACACCTTC
CASRTIGRNYGYTF
>TRBD2|TRBJ2-7|few|TRBV2
TGTGCCAACGGGGGGATGGAGTTCTACGAGCAGTACTTC
CANGGMEFYEQYF
>TRBD1|TRBJ2-7|few|TRBV6-1
TGTGCCAGCCCACGAGCTCCGACAGGGCCCTACGAGCAGTACTTC
CASPRAPTGPYEQYF
>TRBD1|TRBJ1-4|few|TRBV19
TGTGCCAGTAGTACAACAGGGGTGAGCGAAAAACTGTTTTTT
CASSTTGVSEKLFF
>TRBD1|TRBJ1-6|few|TRBV20-1
TGCAGTGCTAGGAGGACAGGGTTAAATTCACCCCTCCACTTT
CSARRTGLNSPLHF
>TRBD2|TRBJ2-2|few|TRBV18
TGTGCCAGCTCACCGATGCCGGGACTAAGCACCGGGGAGCTGTTTTTT
CASSPMPGLSTGELFF
>NA|TRBJ1-1|few|TRBV4-2
TGTGCCAGCAGCCAATCCCCGACAGTTAACACTGAAGCTTTCTTT
CASSQSPTVNTEAFF
>NA|TRBJ1-1|many|TRBV11-1
TGTGCCAGCAGCTTGGTTAATGTATGGGGCAGGGGTGGCACTGAAGCTTTCTTT
CASSLVNVWGRGGTEAFF
>TRBD1|TRBJ2-5|NA|TRBV27
TGTGCCAGCAGTGATACACTTGCAGGGGGCGGGTTTGCGGAGACCCAGTACTTC
CASSDTLAGGGFAETQYF
>NA|TRBJ2-1|many|TRBV10-1
TGCGCCAGCGCGAGGGGCGCCCTATACAATGAGCAGTTCTTC
CASARGALYNEQFF
>NA|TRBJ1-2|NA|TRBV9
TGTGCCAGCAGCCCCTCGGCCGATCTTTTAGGAGGCTACACCTTC
CASSPSADLLGGYTF
>TRBD1|TRBJ2-2|NA|TRBV20-1
TGCAGTGCTAGAGATCCCGGGACAGGGTTTTACACCGGGGAGCTGTTTTTT
CSARDPGTGFYTGELFF